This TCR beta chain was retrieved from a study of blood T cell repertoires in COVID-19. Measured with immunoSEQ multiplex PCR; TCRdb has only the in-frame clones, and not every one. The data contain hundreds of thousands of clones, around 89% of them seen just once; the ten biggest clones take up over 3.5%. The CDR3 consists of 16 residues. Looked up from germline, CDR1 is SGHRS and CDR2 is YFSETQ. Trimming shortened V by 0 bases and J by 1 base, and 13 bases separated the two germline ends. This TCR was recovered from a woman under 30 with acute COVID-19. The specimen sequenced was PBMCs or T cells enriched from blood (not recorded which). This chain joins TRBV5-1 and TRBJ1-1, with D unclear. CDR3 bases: TGCGCCAGCAGCTTGGCGCCTCCACTTGAGAACACTGAAGCTTTCTTT. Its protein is CASSLAPPLENTEAFF.